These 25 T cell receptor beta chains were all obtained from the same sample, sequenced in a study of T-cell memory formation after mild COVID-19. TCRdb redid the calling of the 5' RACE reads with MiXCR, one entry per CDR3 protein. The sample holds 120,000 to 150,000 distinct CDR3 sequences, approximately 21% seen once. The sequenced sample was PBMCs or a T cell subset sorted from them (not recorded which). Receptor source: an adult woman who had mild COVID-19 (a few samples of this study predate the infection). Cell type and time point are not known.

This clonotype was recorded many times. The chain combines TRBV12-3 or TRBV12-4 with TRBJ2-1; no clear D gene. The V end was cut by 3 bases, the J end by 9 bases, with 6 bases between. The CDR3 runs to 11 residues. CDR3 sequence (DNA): TGTGCCAGCAGTTTGACCGGTGAGCAGTTCTTC. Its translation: CASSLTGEQFF.

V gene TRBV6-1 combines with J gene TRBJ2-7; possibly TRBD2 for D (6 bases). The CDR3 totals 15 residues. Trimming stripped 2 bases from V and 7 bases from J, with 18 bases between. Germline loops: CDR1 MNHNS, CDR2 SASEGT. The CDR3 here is CASSEIGLRWMEQYF. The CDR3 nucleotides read TGTGCCAGCAGTGAAATAGGACTACGCTGGATGGAGCAGTACTTC.

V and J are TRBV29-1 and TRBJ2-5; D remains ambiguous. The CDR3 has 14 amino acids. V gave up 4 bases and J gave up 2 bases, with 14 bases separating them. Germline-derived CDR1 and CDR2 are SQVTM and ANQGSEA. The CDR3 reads CSVVGPVAQETQYF. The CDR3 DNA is TGCAGCGTTGTTGGTCCGGTGGCTCAAGAGACCCAGTACTTC. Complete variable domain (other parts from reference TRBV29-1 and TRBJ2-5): SAVISQKPSRDICQRGTSLTIQCQVDSQVTMMFWYRQQPGQSLTLIATANQGSEATYESGFVIDKFPISRPNLTFSTLTVSNMSPEDSSIYLCSVVGPVAQETQYFGPGTRLLVL.

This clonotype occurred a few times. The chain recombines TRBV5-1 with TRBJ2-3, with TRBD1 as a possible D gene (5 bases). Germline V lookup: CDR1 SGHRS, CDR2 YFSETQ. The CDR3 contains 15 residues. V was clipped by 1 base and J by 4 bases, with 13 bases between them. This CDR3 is CASSLNRKDPDTQYF. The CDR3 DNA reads TGCGCCAGCAGCTTGAACAGGAAGGATCCAGATACGCAGTATTTT.

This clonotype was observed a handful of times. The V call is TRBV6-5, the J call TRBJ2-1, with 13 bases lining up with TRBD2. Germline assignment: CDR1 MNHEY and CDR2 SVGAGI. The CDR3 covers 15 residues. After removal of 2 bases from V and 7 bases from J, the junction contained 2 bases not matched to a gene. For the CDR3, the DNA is TGTGCCAGCAGTTACGGGACTAGCGGGAAAAATGAGCAGTTCTTC. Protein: CASSYGTSGKNEQFF.

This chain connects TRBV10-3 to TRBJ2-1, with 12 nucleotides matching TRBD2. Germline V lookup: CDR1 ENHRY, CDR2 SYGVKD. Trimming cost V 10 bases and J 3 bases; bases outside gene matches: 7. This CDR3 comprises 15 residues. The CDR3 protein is CATETSGGSYNEQFF. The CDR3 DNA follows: TGTGCCACTGAGACTAGCGGGGGAAGCTACAATGAGCAGTTCTTC.

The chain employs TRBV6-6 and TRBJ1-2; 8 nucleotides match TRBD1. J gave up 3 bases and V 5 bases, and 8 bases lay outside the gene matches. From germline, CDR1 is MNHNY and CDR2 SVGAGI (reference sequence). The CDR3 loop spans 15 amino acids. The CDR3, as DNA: TGTGCCAGCAGTGCACCGGACAGGGAGTACTATGGCTACACCTTC. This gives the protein CASSAPDREYYGYTF.

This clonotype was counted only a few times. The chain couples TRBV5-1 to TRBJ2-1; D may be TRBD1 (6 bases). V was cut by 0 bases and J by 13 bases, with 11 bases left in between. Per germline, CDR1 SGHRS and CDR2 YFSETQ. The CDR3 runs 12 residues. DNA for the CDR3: TGCGCCAGCAGCTTGGAACAGGGCACTCAGTTCTTC. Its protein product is CASSLEQGTQFF.

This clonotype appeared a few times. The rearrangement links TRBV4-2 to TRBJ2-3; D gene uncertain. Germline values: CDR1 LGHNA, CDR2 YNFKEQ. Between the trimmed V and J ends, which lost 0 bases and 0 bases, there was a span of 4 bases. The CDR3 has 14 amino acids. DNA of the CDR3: TGTGCCAGCAGCCAAGAGGCCAGCACAGATACGCAGTATTTT. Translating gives CASSQEASTDTQYF.

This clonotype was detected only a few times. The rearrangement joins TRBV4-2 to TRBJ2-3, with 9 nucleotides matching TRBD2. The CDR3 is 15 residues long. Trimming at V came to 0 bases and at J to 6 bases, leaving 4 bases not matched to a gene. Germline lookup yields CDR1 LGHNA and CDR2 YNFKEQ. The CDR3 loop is CASSQDAGGPDTQYF. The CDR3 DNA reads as TGTGCCAGCAGCCAAGATGCGGGAGGGCCGGATACGCAGTATTTT.

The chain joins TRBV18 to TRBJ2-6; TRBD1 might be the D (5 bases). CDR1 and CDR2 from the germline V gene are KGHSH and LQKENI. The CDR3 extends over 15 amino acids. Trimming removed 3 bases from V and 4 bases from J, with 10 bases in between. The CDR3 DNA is TGTGCCAGCTCACCCTCAGGGAAAGGGGCCAACGTCCTGACTTTC. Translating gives CASSPSGKGANVLTF.

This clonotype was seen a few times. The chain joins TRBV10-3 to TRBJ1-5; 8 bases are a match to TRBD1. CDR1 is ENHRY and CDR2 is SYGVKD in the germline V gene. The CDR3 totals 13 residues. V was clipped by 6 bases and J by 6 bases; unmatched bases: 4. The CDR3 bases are TGTGCCATCAGGTCAGGGGGCGGTCAGCCCCAGCATTTT. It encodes CAIRSGGGQPQHF.

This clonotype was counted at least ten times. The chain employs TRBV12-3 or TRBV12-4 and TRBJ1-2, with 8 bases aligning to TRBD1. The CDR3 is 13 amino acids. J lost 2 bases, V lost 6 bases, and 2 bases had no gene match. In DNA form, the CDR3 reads TGTGCCAGCAGACGACAGGGGAACTATGGCTACACCTTC. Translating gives CASRRQGNYGYTF.

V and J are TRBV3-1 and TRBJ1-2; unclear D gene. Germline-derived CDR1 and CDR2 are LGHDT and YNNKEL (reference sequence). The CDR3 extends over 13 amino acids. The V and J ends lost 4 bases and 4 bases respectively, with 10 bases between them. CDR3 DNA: TGTGCCAGCAGCCCGGAAGGCGTCTATGGCTACACCTTC. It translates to CASSPEGVYGYTF.

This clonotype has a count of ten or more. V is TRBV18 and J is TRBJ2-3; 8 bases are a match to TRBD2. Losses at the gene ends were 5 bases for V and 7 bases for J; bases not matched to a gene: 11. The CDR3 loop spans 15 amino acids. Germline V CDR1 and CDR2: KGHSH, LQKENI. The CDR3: CASSSRAGGLNTQYF. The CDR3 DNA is TGTGCCAGCTCATCCCGCGCGGGGGGCCTAAATACGCAGTATTTT.

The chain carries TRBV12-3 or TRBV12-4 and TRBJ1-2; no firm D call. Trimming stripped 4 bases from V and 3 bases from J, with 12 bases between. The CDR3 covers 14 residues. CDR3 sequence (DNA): TGTGCCAGCAGTTCCTCGAACAGCGACTATGGCTACACCTTC. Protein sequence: CASSSSNSDYGYTF.

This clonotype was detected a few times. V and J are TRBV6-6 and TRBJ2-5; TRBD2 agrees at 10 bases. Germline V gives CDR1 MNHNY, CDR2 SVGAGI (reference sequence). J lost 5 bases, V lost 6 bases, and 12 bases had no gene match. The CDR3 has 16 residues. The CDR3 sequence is CASRPPSSGGRETQYF. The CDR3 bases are TGTGCCAGCAGGCCCCCTTCTAGCGGGGGTAGGGAGACCCAGTACTTC.

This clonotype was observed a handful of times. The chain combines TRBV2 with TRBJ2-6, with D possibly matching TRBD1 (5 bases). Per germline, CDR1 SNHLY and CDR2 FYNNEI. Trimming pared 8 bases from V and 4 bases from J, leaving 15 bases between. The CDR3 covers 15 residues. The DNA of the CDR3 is TGTGCCAGCCGTGTGGGCAGGGCAGGGGCCAACGTCCTGACTTTC. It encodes CASRVGRAGANVLTF.

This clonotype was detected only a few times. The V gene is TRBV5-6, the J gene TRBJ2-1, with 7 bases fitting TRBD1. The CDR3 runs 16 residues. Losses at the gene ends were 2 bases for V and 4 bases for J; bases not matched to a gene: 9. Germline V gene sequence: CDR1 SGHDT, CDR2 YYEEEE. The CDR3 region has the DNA TGTGCCAGCAGCTTAGCCCGGGACAGATATTACAATGAGCAGTTCTTC. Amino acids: CASSLARDRYYNEQFF.

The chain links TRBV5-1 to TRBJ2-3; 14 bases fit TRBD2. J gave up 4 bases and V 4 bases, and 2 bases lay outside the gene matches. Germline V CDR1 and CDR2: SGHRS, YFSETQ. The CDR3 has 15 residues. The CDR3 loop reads CASSAGLAGADTQYF. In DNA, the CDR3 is TGCGCCAGCAGCGCGGGACTAGCGGGGGCAGATACGCAGTATTTT.

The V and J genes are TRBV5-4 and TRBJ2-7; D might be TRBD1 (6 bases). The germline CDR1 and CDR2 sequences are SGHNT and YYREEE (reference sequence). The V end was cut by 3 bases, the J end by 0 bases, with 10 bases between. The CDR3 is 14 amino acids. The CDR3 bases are TGTGCCAGCAGCTCGACAGGTGTCTCCTACGAGCAGTACTTC. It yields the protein CASSSTGVSYEQYF.

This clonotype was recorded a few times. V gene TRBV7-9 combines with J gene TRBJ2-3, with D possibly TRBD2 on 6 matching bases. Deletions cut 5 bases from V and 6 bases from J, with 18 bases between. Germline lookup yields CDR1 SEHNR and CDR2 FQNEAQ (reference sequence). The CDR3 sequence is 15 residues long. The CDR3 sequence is CASSQEGLREDTQYF. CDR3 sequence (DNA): TGTGCCAGCAGCCAGGAGGGGCTGCGAGAGGATACGCAGTATTTT.

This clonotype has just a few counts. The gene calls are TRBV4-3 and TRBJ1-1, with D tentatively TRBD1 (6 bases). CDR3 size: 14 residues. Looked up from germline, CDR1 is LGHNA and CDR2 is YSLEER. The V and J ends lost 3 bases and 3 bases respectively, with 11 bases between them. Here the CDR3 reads CASSHADRYTEAFF. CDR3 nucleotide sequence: TGCGCCAGCAGCCACGCCGACAGGTACACTGAAGCTTTCTTT.

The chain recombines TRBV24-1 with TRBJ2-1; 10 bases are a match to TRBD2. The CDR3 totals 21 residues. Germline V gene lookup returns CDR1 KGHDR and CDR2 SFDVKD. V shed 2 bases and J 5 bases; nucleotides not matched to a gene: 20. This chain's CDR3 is CATSDYGLSGRAGARNNEQFF. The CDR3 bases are TGTGCCACCAGTGATTACGGCTTAAGCGGGAGGGCCGGGGCCAGGAACAATGAGCAGTTCTTC.

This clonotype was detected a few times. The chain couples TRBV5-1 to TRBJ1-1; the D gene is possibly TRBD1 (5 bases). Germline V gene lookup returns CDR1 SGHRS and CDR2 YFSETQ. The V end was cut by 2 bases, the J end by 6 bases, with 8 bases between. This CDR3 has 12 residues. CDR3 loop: CASSFGDPEAFF. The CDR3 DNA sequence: TGCGCCAGCAGCTTCGGGGACCCTGAAGCTTTCTTT.